This T cell receptor beta chain comes out of a study of identical twins. In germline, CDR1 is SGHKS, CDR2 YYEKEE (reference sequence). The CDR3 spans 16 residues. Trimming cost V 4 bases and J 3 bases; bases outside gene matches: 5. Template switching created a universal primer site, and the cDNA included unique molecular identifiers. TCRdb redid the calling of the 5' RACE reads with MiXCR, one entry per CDR3 protein. The top ten clones hold around 3% of a sample with roughly 230,000 distinct CDR3 sequences, about 9% of them seen once. This clonotype was detected only a few times. In addition, the sample was reused for a study of yellow fever vaccine responses in identical twins.

This TCR was recovered from a woman between 18 and 30 years old in good health. The chain combines TRBV5-5 with TRBJ2-1, with 12 nucleotides matching TRBD2. Material for sequencing was CD8+ T cells sorted from blood. CDR3 sequence (DNA): TGTGCCAGCAGCGCGACTAGCGGGGGTTTCTACAATGAGCAGTTCTTC. Its translation: CASSATSGGFYNEQFF.